Each of the 32 T cell receptor beta chains below was sequenced from the same sample in a study of regulatory T cells in long-lasting Graves disease. Described time point: newly diagnosed GD, antithyroid drugs for less than 3 months. RNA isolated from PBMCs was used to make the TCR library. Arm-PCR of CDR3 regions and iRepertoire HTBI primers were the basis on which TCR beta libraries were built. TCRdb re-derived calls from the multiplex PCR reads in MiXCR, one entry per CDR3 protein. Altogether some 230,000 distinct CDR3 sequences are present, 18% being singletons, with the ten largest covering 22%. Source: peripheral blood mononuclear cells (PBMCs), taken at new diagnosis, from a patient treated with antithyroid drugs. Every receptor here comes from a female donor with Graves disease.

Only a few counts were recorded for this clonotype. Germline is not matched at one junction end, which may reflect a read error. The rearrangement uses TRBV6-1 and TRBJ1-3; D remains unclear. The CDR3 contains 13 residues. The germline V gene has CDR1 MNHNS and CDR2 SASEGT. CDR3 sequence: CASNENSGNTIYF. CDR3 nucleotide sequence: TGTGCCAGCAATGAAAACTCTGGAAACACCATATATTTT.

The V call is TRBV12-5, the J call TRBJ2-3, with TRBD2 identical over 12 bases. Per the germline V gene, CDR1 is LGHNT and CDR2 is FRNRAP. This CDR3 contains 18 residues. Trimming removed 3 bases from V and 5 bases from J; junction bases left unmatched: 12. CDR3 region: CASGFSTERLAGEDTQYF. The CDR3 nucleotides are TGTGCTAGTGGTTTTTCAACTGAGAGACTAGCGGGAGAAGATACGCAGTATTTT. Variable domain in full (rest from reference TRBV12-5 and TRBJ2-3): DARVTQTPRHKVTEMGQEVTMRCQPILGHNTVFWYRQTMMQGLELLAYFRNRAPLDDSGMPKDRFSAEMPDATLATLKIQPSEPRDSAVYFCASGFSTERLAGEDTQYFGPGTRLTVL.

V is TRBV7-3 and J is TRBJ2-1; tentative D call: TRBD1 (5 bases). V was cut by 0 bases and J by 5 bases, with 5 bases left in between. CDR1 and CDR2 (germline): SGHTA, FQGTGA. There are 13 residues in the CDR3. CDR3 residues: CASSLTTDNEQFF. The CDR3, as DNA: TGTGCCAGCAGCTTAACGACAGACAATGAGCAGTTCTTC.

Many counts were recorded for this clonotype. The rearrangement joins TRBV27 to TRBJ2-2, with unresolved D. The CDR3 runs 13 residues. V lost 3 bases and J 4 bases, leaving 6 bases between the germline ends. The germline CDR1 and CDR2 sequences are MNHEY and SMNVEV (reference sequence). CDR3 DNA: TGTGCCAGCAGTTTTGACGGCACCGGGGAGCTGTTTTTT. Translated, it gives CASSFDGTGELFF.

This clonotype was recorded many times. V gene TRBV28 combines with J gene TRBJ1-2; 9 nucleotides align to TRBD1. Germline CDR1 and CDR2: MDHEN and SYDVKM. With V trimmed by 5 bases and J by 4 bases, 8 bases remained unmatched. The CDR3 has 15 residues. The CDR3 nucleotides are TGTGCCAGCAGTCCCTCGGACAGGGGTGCCTATGGCTACACCTTC. Translating it yields CASSPSDRGAYGYTF.

This clonotype was observed a handful of times. V usage is TRBV6-1 and J usage is TRBJ2-5, with D possibly TRBD2 on 6 matching bases. Deletions cut 6 bases from V and 1 base from J, with 24 bases between. Germline lookup yields CDR1 MNHNS and CDR2 SASEGT. The CDR3 contains 18 residues. The CDR3 region is CASSFWVRTLGGQETQYF. CDR3 in DNA: TGTGCCAGCAGCTTTTGGGTACGGACGTTGGGGGGCCAAGAGACCCAGTACTTC.

CDR3 bases: TGTGCCAGCAGCCCGACACCAGGGGTGGGTGAGCAGTACTTC. Translating it yields CASSPTPGVGEQYF. This chain joins TRBV7-3 and TRBJ2-7, with D maybe TRBD1 (6 bases). V was cut by 5 bases and J by 7 bases, with 18 bases left in between. The germline V gene encodes CDR1 SGHTA and CDR2 FQGTGA. This CDR3 is 14 amino acids long.

This clonotype was recorded many times. This chain links TRBV6-1 with TRBJ1-5; 7 nucleotides match TRBD1. V trimming: 7 bases; J trimming: 0 bases; junction bases outside the gene matches: 6. In germline, CDR1 is MNHNS, CDR2 SASEGT. CDR3 length: 15 residues. Written as DNA, the CDR3 is TGTGCCAGCAACGACAGGGCGGATAGCAATCAGCCCCAGCATTTT. It encodes CASNDRADSNQPQHF.

Many counts were recorded for this clonotype. The genes are TRBV20-1 and TRBJ1-4; a possible D gene is TRBD1 (5 bases). CDR3 length: 13 amino acids. V dropped 2 bases and J dropped 7 bases, with 11 bases sitting between them. Germline V lookup: CDR1 DFQATT, CDR2 SNEGSKA (reference sequence). For the CDR3, the DNA is TGCAGTGCTAGATTTGGGGCCGGTGAAAAACTGTTTTTT. Its protein is CSARFGAGEKLFF.

This clonotype occurred a few times. A read error is the likely source, as a far larger clone sits one nucleotide away. J is TRBJ2-3 and V is TRBV7-2; TRBD2 aligns across 7 bases. Germline lookup yields CDR1 SGHTA and CDR2 FQGNSA. The CDR3 contains 16 residues. Losses at the gene ends were 4 bases for V and 4 bases for J; bases not matched to a gene: 11. CDR3 bases: TGTGCCAGCAGCTCCCACAAGGGAGGGGTGGCAGATACGCAGTATTTT. This gives the protein CASSSHKGGVADTQYF.

This clonotype has only a few counts. V and J are TRBV12-3 or TRBV12-4 and TRBJ2-7, with 13 bases matching TRBD2. The CDR3 totals 16 residues. V was pared by 6 bases and J by 4 bases, with 9 bases of the junction left unmatched. CDR3 loop: CASRITSGRAGYEQYF. The CDR3 DNA is TGTGCCAGCAGGATAACTAGCGGGAGGGCCGGGTACGAGCAGTACTTC.

At least ten counts were recorded for this clonotype. The J gene is TRBJ2-7, the V gene TRBV29-1; D might be TRBD1 or TRBD2, each matching 5 bases. Germline V CDR1 and CDR2: SQVTM, ANQGSEA. There are 13 residues in the CDR3. V dropped 1 base and J dropped 2 bases, with 9 bases sitting between them. The CDR3: CSVEGSGPYEQYF. Written as DNA, the CDR3 is TGCAGCGTTGAAGGGTCGGGACCCTACGAGCAGTACTTC.

This clonotype was seen ten or more times. The chain uses TRBV6-2 or TRBV6-3 and TRBJ2-5, with TRBD1 as a possible D gene (6 bases). CDR1 is MNHEY, CDR2 SVGEGT, per germline. V lost 6 bases and J lost 4, with 12 bases in between. The CDR3 consists of 13 residues. CDR3 coding DNA: TGTGCCAGCAGGGACAGCCCGGGAGAGACCCAGTACTTC. Its translation is CASRDSPGETQYF.

A few counts support this clonotype. The V call is TRBV20-1, the J call TRBJ1-4, with no clear D. CDR3 length: 11 residues. V lost 3 bases and J lost 7, with 6 bases in between. The germline gives CDR1 DFQATT, CDR2 SNEGSKA (reference sequence). In DNA form, the CDR3 reads TGCAGTGCTAGTGACGCTGAAAAACTGTTTTTT. Translation gives CSASDAEKLFF.

This clonotype has at least ten counts. The gene calls are TRBV11-2 and TRBJ2-2; D is possibly TRBD2 (5 bases). V was cut by 0 bases and J by 5 bases, with 13 bases left in between. Germline lookup yields CDR1 SGHAT and CDR2 FQNNGV. The CDR3 has 16 residues. CDR3 nucleotides: TGTGCCAGCAGCTTAGATGTGTCTAGAGGGACCGGGGAGCTGTTTTTT. Protein: CASSLDVSRGTGELFF.

This clonotype showed up many times. This chain uses TRBV20-1 with TRBJ2-5, with a possible D match to TRBD2 (6 bases). The CDR3 extends over 11 amino acids. From germline, CDR1 is DFQATT and CDR2 SNEGSKA (reference sequence). The V end lost 5 bases, the J end lost 5 bases, and 9 bases lay between the germline ends. CDR3 in amino acids: CSAGGRETQYF. CDR3 in DNA: TGCAGTGCTGGGGGGAGGGAGACCCAGTACTTC.

Ten or more counts support this clonotype. The chain recombines TRBV6-1 with TRBJ1-1; D remains unclear. The CDR3 loop spans 14 amino acids. Trimming pared 4 bases from V and 2 bases from J, leaving 11 bases between. CDR1 MNHNS and CDR2 SASEGT come from the germline V gene. The CDR3 protein is CASSVRRVNTEAFF. The CDR3, as DNA: TGTGCCAGCAGTGTTCGACGGGTTAACACTGAAGCTTTCTTT.

The sample holds many counts of this clonotype. The V call is TRBV20-1, the J call TRBJ2-7; D is undetermined. CDR1 and CDR2 (germline): DFQATT, SNEGSKA (reference sequence). The CDR3 is made up of 11 amino acids. V lost 1 base, J lost 3 bases, and 4 bases lay in between. The DNA of the CDR3 is TGCAGTGCTAGAGCCGACTACGAGCAGTACTTC. It codes for CSARADYEQYF.

The J gene is TRBJ2-7, the V gene TRBV7-3, with TRBD2 matching over 16 bases. This CDR3 region has 18 residues. With V trimmed by 5 bases and J by 4 bases, 11 bases remained unmatched. Looked up from germline, CDR1 is SGHTA and CDR2 is FQGTGA. As DNA, the CDR3 is TGTGCCAGCAGCCCCTCTGGGACTAGCGGGAGGGCCGGGTACGAGCAGTACTTC. Protein sequence: CASSPSGTSGRAGYEQYF.

In this sample, this clonotype turned up a few times. The gene calls are TRBV5-1 and TRBJ1-4, with no clear D. This CDR3 comprises 15 residues. V gave up 0 bases and J gave up 4 bases, with 10 bases separating them. In germline, CDR1 is SGHRS, CDR2 YFSETQ. Here the CDR3 DNA reads TGCGCCAGCAGCTTGGCCGCACAGCGTAATGAAAAACTGTTTTTT. Protein sequence: CASSLAAQRNEKLFF.

This clonotype was seen at least ten times. The CDR3 sequence: CASGRDSTEAFF. CDR3 nucleotide sequence: TGTGCTAGTGGAAGGGACAGCACTGAAGCTTTCTTT. The rearrangement links TRBV12-5 to TRBJ1-1; 7 bases fit TRBD1. The ends lost 6 bases at V and 4 bases at J; junction bases unmatched: 2. CDR3 length: 12 amino acids. Germline lookup yields CDR1 LGHNT and CDR2 FRNRAP.

This chain uses TRBV12-3 or TRBV12-4 with TRBJ1-4, with no clear D. Between the trimmed V and J ends, which lost 2 bases and 4 bases, there was a span of 8 bases. The CDR3 is made up of 14 amino acids. In DNA, the CDR3 is TGTGCCAGCAGTTTAAACGGTGTTAATGAAAAACTGTTTTTT. Translating gives CASSLNGVNEKLFF.

This clonotype was observed at least ten times. V gene TRBV20-1 combines with J gene TRBJ2-5, with 7 positions matching TRBD1. J was trimmed by 7 bases and V by 3 bases; bases with no gene match: 5. This CDR3 is 12 amino acids long. The germline V gene encodes CDR1 DFQATT and CDR2 SNEGSKA (reference sequence). CDR3 nucleotide sequence: TGCAGTGCTAGCGGACCAGGGGGGACCCAGTACTTC. It is translated as CSASGPGGTQYF.

This clonotype was recorded at least ten times. The chain joins TRBV5-6 to TRBJ2-1; D is unresolved. Germline CDR1 and CDR2: SGHDT and YYEEEE. Trimming removed 4 bases from V and 12 bases from J, with 14 bases in between. There are 12 residues in the CDR3. For the CDR3, the DNA is TGTGCCAGCAGCGCCGTGTCGTGGGGGCAGTTCTTC. Translated, it gives CASSAVSWGQFF.

This chain connects TRBV12-5 to TRBJ2-1; possibly TRBD2 for D (5 bases). V lost 6 bases and J lost 4, with 16 bases in between. This CDR3 has 15 amino acids. Germline lookup yields CDR1 LGHNT and CDR2 FRNRAP. CDR3 DNA: TGTGCTAGTGGGGCGGGCCTTGGAGATTACAATGAGCAGTTCTTC. This translates into CASGAGLGDYNEQFF.

This clonotype was seen ten or more times. The J gene is TRBJ2-3, the V gene TRBV7-2, with 10 nucleotides matching TRBD2. The CDR3 runs to 15 residues. J lost 1 base, V lost 6 bases, and 4 bases had no gene match. Germline V gene sequence: CDR1 SGHTA, CDR2 FQGNSA. Here the CDR3 DNA reads TGTGCCAGCAGACCTAGCGGGAGAGGCACAGATACGCAGTATTTT. Translating it yields CASRPSGRGTDTQYF.

This clonotype was seen a handful of times. The gene calls are TRBV6-2 or TRBV6-3 and TRBJ1-1, with TRBD1 matching 9 bases. CDR1 and CDR2 (germline): MNHEY, SVGEGT. CDR3 length equals 14 residues. Losses at the gene ends were 5 bases for V and 10 bases for J; bases not matched to a gene: 11. The CDR3, as DNA: TGTGCCAGCAGTGAACAGGACAGGGGACCCGTAGCTTTCTTT. It is translated as CASSEQDRGPVAFF.

The table lists this clonotype with many counts. The genes are TRBV20-1 and TRBJ2-7; 11 nucleotides agree with TRBD2. This CDR3 has 12 amino acids. Germline lookup yields CDR1 DFQATT and CDR2 SNEGSKA (reference sequence). Trimming cost V 5 bases and J 6 bases; bases outside gene matches: 3. The CDR3 sequence: CSAPGTSGEQYF. The CDR3 region has the DNA TGCAGTGCTCCCGGGACTAGCGGCGAGCAGTACTTC.

This clonotype has at least ten counts. This sequence joins TRBV20-1 and TRBJ1-3, with 12 nucleotides matching TRBD1. V was pared by 5 bases and J by 2 bases, with 1 base of the junction left unmatched. The V gene's germline CDR1 is DFQATT and CDR2 SNEGSKA (reference sequence). This CDR3 comprises 14 residues. The CDR3 DNA sequence: TGCAGTGCTTGGGACAGGGGGCCTGGAAACACCATATATTTT. Translating it yields CSAWDRGPGNTIYF.

This clonotype was counted ten times or more. The J gene is TRBJ2-3, the V gene TRBV7-9, with unresolved D. V lost 1 base and J 1 base, leaving 3 bases between the germline ends. Germline CDR1 SEHNR, CDR2 FQNEAQ (reference sequence). The CDR3 contains 13 residues. The CDR3 loop is CASSLERTDTQYF. In DNA form, the CDR3 reads TGTGCCAGCAGCTTAGAACGCACAGATACGCAGTATTTT.

The chain joins TRBV6-1 to TRBJ2-2; D possibly matches TRBD1 or TRBD2 (5 bases each). The CDR3 is 14 residues long. Germline lookup yields CDR1 MNHNS and CDR2 SASEGT. The germline V and J ends were trimmed by 8 bases and 3 bases, with 13 bases remaining between them. CDR3 DNA: TGTGCCAGCCCGGTGCAGGGAGACACCGGGGAGCTGTTTTTT. This gives the protein CASPVQGDTGELFF.

In its sample, this clonotype was seen a few times. The CDR3 loop is CASSQDLGSSYTF. The CDR3 coding sequence is TGTGCCAGCAGCCAAGATCTGGGTTCGAGCTACACCTTC. The V and J genes are TRBV14 and TRBJ1-2, with D uncertain. This CDR3 has 13 amino acids. Trimming stripped 0 bases from V and 9 bases from J, with 11 bases between. The germline gives CDR1 SGHDN, CDR2 FVKESK.